This T cell receptor beta chain appears in the sequencing data of a study of Graves' ophthalmopathy and Graves' hyperthyroidism. This clonotype was detected only a few times. Its cognate antigen is unknown. Amplifying from RNA transcripts, the study obtained TCR beta CDR3 regions. The workflow started with a first-round RT-PCR run with HTBI primers and then moved on to a second-round multiplex PCR. Each CDR3 protein is one row after TCRdb ran MiXCR on the multiplex PCR reads. Here the sample spans roughly 610,000 distinct CDR3 sequences, 22% being singletons. The germline V gene has CDR1 SEHNR and CDR2 FQNEAQ (reference sequence). The CDR3 loop spans 14 amino acids. The germline V and J ends were trimmed by 2 bases and 5 bases, with 10 bases remaining between them. Aged 18 to 65, hyperthyroidism patients had new diagnoses of under 2 months' duration. Study-wide points: A majority of expanded thyroid clonotypes exceeding 0.001 frequency were likewise present in blood.

Sequencing input: peripheral blood. The TCR sequence derives from a woman between 18 and 30 years old with stable Graves' hyperthyroidism. Some clones in this sample may be carry-over from other donors' samples. This chain joins TRBV7-9 and TRBJ2-4; D not resolved. Written as DNA, the CDR3 is TGTGCCAGCAGCTTATGGTTCGGTCAAAACATTCAGTACTTC. Its protein is CASSLWFGQNIQYF.